This TCR beta chain stems from a study of T cells in tuberculosis. Points from the study as a whole: A GMM-specific repertoire classifier reached about 90% accuracy, AUROC under 0.95. Active tuberculosis TCR-alpha repertoires lay closer to GMM-specific TCRs than IGRA-negative controls, suggesting clonal expansion.

This clone appeared once. Its antigen remains unidentified. Sequencing used immunoSEQ multiplex PCR; TCRdb keeps in-frame clones, though not all of them. The sample contains some 34,000 clones, around 97% of which appear only once. V was clipped by 4 bases and J by 5 bases, with 25 bases between them. This CDR3 has 18 amino acids. Germline V gene lookup returns CDR1 SGDLS and CDR2 YYNGEE. The V call is TRBV9, the J call TRBJ2-1; possible D gene TRBD1, 7 bases. Sequencing was performed on PBMCs. The clonotype was recovered from a donor between 10 and 35 years old with latent tuberculosis or without tuberculosis infection. The CDR3 DNA follows: TGTGCCAGCAGCCCCAAGCCCGGGAGAGGGACAGATGACAATGAGCAGTTCTTC. It yields the protein CASSPKPGRGTDDNEQFF.